The TCR beta chain described here comes from a study of CD8+CD57+ T cells in acquired aplastic anemia. Patients sequenced had flow cytometry evidence of CD8+CD57+ cell expansion. Researchers used genomic DNA as the template to profile TCR beta VDJ and CDR3. TCRdb called the reads again in MiXCR, with one record for every CDR3 protein. The profile covers 450,000 to 600,000 distinct CDR3 sequences, with around a third appearing a single time and less than 0.85% taken by the ten largest. There are 18 residues in the CDR3. The germline V gene has CDR1 SGHAT and CDR2 FQDESV (reference sequence). The V and J ends lost 2 bases and 1 base, in that order; junction bases with no gene match: 12.

J is TRBJ1-2 and V is TRBV11-1, with 8 bases fitting TRBD1. The TCR sequence derives from a human donor with aplastic anemia. The sequenced sample was sorted CD4+, CD8+, or CD8+CD57+ T cells (not recorded which) from PBMCs. The CDR3 loop reads CASSLNSVGTGSNYGYTF. CDR3 DNA sequence: TGTGCCAGCAGCTTAAACAGTGTGGGGACAGGCAGTAACTATGGCTACACCTTC.